The clone carrying this TCR beta chain turned up a few times. The antigen is unknown. The data were taken from a study of cytomegalovirus exposure and HLA in healthy donors. Both 60 Vbeta primers and 13 Jbeta primers went into the PCR. Sequenced by immunoSEQ multiplex PCR; TCRdb stores in-frame clones only, minus some. The sample shows roughly 120,000 clones, roughly four fifths of them seen only once. Study outcomes and limitations: Apparent HLA restriction characterized most CMV-associated TCR beta chains in a later analysis. A few CMV-associated chains were confirmed in vitro to be specific for CMV antigens.

The CDR3 extends over 19 amino acids. V was cut by 4 bases and J by 0 bases, with 22 bases left in between. Germline V gene data show CDR1 as LGHNA and CDR2 as YNFKEQ. Sequencing was done on a sample of PBMCs. This receptor was taken from a middle-aged man in good health and CMV-seronegative. The chain combines TRBV4-2 with TRBJ1-5, with D possibly being TRBD1 (5 bases). The CDR3 DNA follows: TGTGCCAGCAGCCCCGCCCCCCGGAGCGGGGCCTATAGCAATCAGCCCCAGCATTTT. As protein: CASSPAPRSGAYSNQPQHF.